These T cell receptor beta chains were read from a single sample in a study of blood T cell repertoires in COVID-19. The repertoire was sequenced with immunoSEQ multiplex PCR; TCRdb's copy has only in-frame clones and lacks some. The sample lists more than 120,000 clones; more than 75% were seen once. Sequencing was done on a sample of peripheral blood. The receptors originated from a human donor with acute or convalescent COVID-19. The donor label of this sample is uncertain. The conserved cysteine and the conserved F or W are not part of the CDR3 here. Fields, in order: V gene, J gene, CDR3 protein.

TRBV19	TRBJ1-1	ASRPGQNTEAF
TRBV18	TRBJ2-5	ASSPREETQY
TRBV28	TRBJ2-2	ASSPTGWGMDGELF
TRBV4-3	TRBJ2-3	ASSQDGQGAFYTDTQY
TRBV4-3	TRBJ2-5	ASSQDTAGQETQY
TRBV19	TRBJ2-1	ASKLDRSSYNEQF
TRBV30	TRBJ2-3	AWATTGTDTQY
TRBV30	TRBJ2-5	AWRQKETQY
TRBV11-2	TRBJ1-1	ATTSGGSVEAF
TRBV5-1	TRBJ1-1	ASSLVSQLNTEAF
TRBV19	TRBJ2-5	ASSKEGHPLGETQY